The rows below give T cell receptor beta chains drawn from one sample of a study of T-cell reconstitution after alpha-beta-depleted transplantation in children. TCRdb re-called the PCR reads with MiXCR, one entry per CDR3 protein. The sample holds 330,000 or so distinct CDR3 sequences, just over 7.5% seen once. The sample in question was peripheral blood, obtained 360 days after TCRalphabeta/CD19-depleted stem cell transplant. Receptors were obtained from a female patient aged 2-15 years who had a stem cell transplant for Fanconi anemia, so the T cells may come from the graft donor. Both conserved end residues are part of each CDR3. Size is stated for part of the rows, as once, few or many counts, or as a class when the clone is expanded.

V gene	J gene	clone size	CDR3 protein
TRBV6-2/TRBV6-3	TRBJ2-5	many	CASSRDRRETQYF
TRBV5-1	TRBJ2-3	few	CASSLSGQGATDTQYF
TRBV7-2	TRBJ1-1	many	CASSFSLRDTEAFF
TRBV11-2	TRBJ2-3	-	CASTPTGVTDTQYF
TRBV2	TRBJ2-5	-	CASSEGAYQETQYF
TRBV6-5	TRBJ2-5	many	CASSYTGGTQYF
TRBV6-6	TRBJ2-1	many	CASSYAHDEQFF
TRBV11-2	TRBJ2-6	many	CASSLTVFPSGANVLTF
TRBV2	TRBJ2-7	-	CASSEISGIYEQYF
TRBV28	TRBJ2-7	few	CASKGQRQYEQYF
TRBV6-1	TRBJ2-5	-	CASTPLAGAGDQYF
TRBV7-6	TRBJ2-5	-	CASRRTPGLAGPPYQETQYF
TRBV18	TRBJ2-7	-	CASSPLGSGTGRNEQYF
TRBV5-5	TRBJ2-6	many	CASSLLNSGANVLTF
TRBV6-1	TRBJ1-6	-	CASSGQVNSPLHF
TRBV9	TRBJ1-4	few	CASSVTGEPNEKLFF
TRBV7-2	TRBJ1-1	many	CASSLVSGATEAFF
TRBV12-3/TRBV12-4	TRBJ2-7	many	CASSFRDRPYEQYF
TRBV12-3/TRBV12-4	TRBJ2-3	many	CASRADTQYF
TRBV12-3/TRBV12-4	TRBJ2-3	many	CASSLFGGVTDTQYF
TRBV3-1	TRBJ2-5	-	CATSQDWGVPLRETQYF